A single sample is the source of the 29 T cell receptor beta chains below, sequenced in a study of early T cells in non-severe SARS-CoV-2 infection. TCRdb called the 5' RACE reads again in MiXCR, with one record for every CDR3 protein. Among over 7,500 distinct CDR3 sequences listed, about 5% were seen once. The sample consisted of whole blood. The receptors originated from an adult who was a healthcare worker with PCR-confirmed SARS-CoV-2 infection or an uninfected control (not recorded which).

This clonotype occurred many times. V usage is TRBV24-1 and J usage is TRBJ2-3; D unresolved. CDR1 and CDR2 from the germline V gene are KGHDR and SFDVKD. The length of the CDR3 is 14 residues. V lost 3 bases and J 3 bases, leaving 9 bases between the germline ends. The CDR3 nucleotides are TGTGCCACCAGTGATCTCGGACGGACAGATACGCAGTATTTT. It yields the protein CATSDLGRTDTQYF.

This clonotype is classed as medium-sized. The gene calls are TRBV5-1 and TRBJ1-1, with 7 bases lining up with TRBD1. Unmatched junction bases numbered 4, after V lost 4 bases and J lost 7 bases. The CDR3 is 12 residues long. Per germline, CDR1 SGHRS and CDR2 YFSETQ. The CDR3 here is CASSPGTDEAFF. Written as DNA, the CDR3 is TGCGCCAGCAGCCCGGGGACAGATGAAGCTTTCTTT.

This clonotype has a count of ten or more. This rearrangement joins TRBV11-2 to TRBJ2-1, with a possible D match to TRBD2 (5 bases). CDR1 SGHAT and CDR2 FQNNGV come from the germline V gene. The CDR3 is 16 residues long. Trimming left V 2 bases short and J 8 bases short, with 19 bases between. This CDR3 reads CASSLRASPLLDEQFF. CDR3 DNA: TGTGCCAGCAGCTTAAGGGCTAGCCCCCTTTTGGATGAGCAGTTCTTC.

This clonotype rates as medium-sized (0.01 to 0.1%). The chain is built from TRBV11-3 and TRBJ2-1; 8 bases are shared with TRBD2. CDR1 and CDR2 from the germline V gene are SGHNT and YENEEA. This CDR3 is 16 amino acids long. V lost 4 bases, J lost 8 bases, and 13 bases stayed unmatched. The CDR3 sequence: CASSSTRTSNGDEQFF. For the CDR3, the DNA is TGTGCCAGCAGCTCCACAAGGACTAGCAATGGCGATGAGCAGTTCTTC.

At least ten counts were recorded for this clonotype. The chain is built from TRBV6-2 or TRBV6-3 and TRBJ2-3, with 9 bases that match TRBD2. V lost 5 bases and J lost 5; bases outside the gene matches: 11. The CDR3 length is 16 residues. Germline assignment: CDR1 MNHEY and CDR2 SVGEGT. The CDR3 loop reads CASSLALAGRQDTQYF. The DNA of the CDR3 is TGTGCCAGCAGTCTGGCGCTAGCGGGGAGGCAAGATACGCAGTATTTT.

This clonotype is deemed medium-sized (0.01 to 0.1%). The chain employs TRBV12-2 and TRBJ1-4. TRBV12-2 is an annotated pseudogene. CDR3 size: 15 residues. The CDR3 coding sequence is TGTGCAAGTCGCCCATGCCTCAATCAGGATGAAAAACTGTTTTTT. Translation gives CASRPCLNQDEKLFF.

The rearrangement links TRBV6-5 to TRBJ1-1; D gene ambiguous. The germline gives CDR1 MNHEY, CDR2 SVGAGI. Trimming pared 6 bases from V and 4 bases from J, leaving 6 bases between. The CDR3 sequence is 11 residues long. The CDR3 coding sequence is TGTGCCAGCAGGCAAGGCACTGAAGCTTTCTTT. Translated: CASRQGTEAFF.

This clonotype was counted ten times or more. The CDR3 reads CASSEGMVTDTQYF. The DNA of the CDR3 is TGTGCCAGCAGCGAAGGAATGGTAACAGATACGCAGTATTTT. The chain recombines TRBV7-9 with TRBJ2-3, with D unresolved. The CDR3 is made up of 14 amino acids. Trimming removed 5 bases from V and 3 bases from J, with 12 bases in between. Per the germline V gene, CDR1 is SEHNR and CDR2 is FQNEAQ (reference sequence).

Many counts were recorded for this clonotype. CDR3 coding DNA: TGTGCCACCCCCGGGAGGCGAGAGCAGTTCTTC. Its protein product is CATPGRREQFF. The chain combines TRBV2 with TRBJ2-1; 7 bases are shared with TRBD2. CDR3 length: 11 amino acids. The germline gives CDR1 SNHLY, CDR2 FYNNEI. V lost 10 bases, J lost 10 bases, and 7 bases stayed unmatched.

This clonotype has at least ten counts. The chain carries TRBV11-3 and TRBJ1-6; D might be TRBD1 (6 bases). CDR1 and CDR2 (germline): SGHNT, YENEEA. The CDR3 has 15 residues. The germline V and J ends were trimmed by 5 bases and 10 bases, with 18 bases remaining between them. The CDR3 DNA reads as TGTGCCAGCAGCGAGCGACAGGAAAGGCAGTCACCCCTCCACTTT. Its translation: CASSERQERQSPLHF.

This clonotype was counted ten times or more. The chain uses TRBV2 and TRBJ1-2; 7 bases agree with TRBD1. Germline lookup yields CDR1 SNHLY and CDR2 FYNNEI. V lost 6 bases and J lost 2; bases outside the gene matches: 9. This CDR3 is 15 amino acids long. The CDR3 reads CASRAPGGRNYGYTF. The DNA for the CDR3 is TGTGCCAGCAGGGCTCCAGGGGGGCGGAACTATGGCTACACCTTC.

This clonotype was seen at least ten times. V gene TRBV10-3 combines with J gene TRBJ2-3; D is perhaps TRBD2 (7 bases). The V end was cut by 0 bases, the J end by 5 bases, with 12 bases between. CDR1 and CDR2 (germline): ENHRY, SYGVKD. The CDR3 totals 15 residues. CDR3 bases: TGTGCCATCAGTGAGTCGAAAGCGGGACAAGATACGCAGTATTTT. Translation: CAISESKAGQDTQYF.

This clonotype was seen at least ten times. The rearrangement joins TRBV7-3 to TRBJ1-1; D gene ambiguous. The CDR3 length is 15 residues. The V gene's germline CDR1 is SGHTA and CDR2 FQGTGA. V was cut by 5 bases and J by 3 bases, with 16 bases left in between. As DNA, the CDR3 is TGTGCCAGCAGCATTCAGACCGTTGCTGACACTGAAGCTTTCTTT. It specifies CASSIQTVADTEAFF. The entire variable domain, with the rest obtained from reference TRBV7-3 and TRBJ1-1, is as follows: GAGVSQTPSNKVTEKGKYVELRCDPISGHTALYWYRQSLGQGPEFLIYFQGTGAADDSGLPNDRFFAVRPEGSVSTLKIQRTERGDSAVYLCASSIQTVADTEAFFGQGTRLTVV.

In its sample, this clonotype ranks as medium-sized. The rearrangement uses TRBV6-6 and TRBJ1-1; 10 bases are shared with TRBD1. V shed 5 bases and J 5 bases; nucleotides not matched to a gene: 5. This CDR3 comprises 14 residues. Germline values: CDR1 MNHNY, CDR2 SVGAGI (reference sequence). CDR3 in amino acids: CASSLGTGVTEAFF. Written as DNA, the CDR3 is TGTGCCAGCAGTCTCGGGACAGGGGTGACTGAAGCTTTCTTT.

This clonotype showed up many times. V and J are TRBV21-1 and TRBJ2-5; the DNA was not used to check the table's D call, TRBD1. TRBV21-1 is termed a pseudogene. The CDR3 consists of 13 residues. This chain's CDR3 is CAIRTGTRGTQYF. The CDR3 DNA is TGTGCCATCCGGACAGGGACCCGGGGGACCCAGTACTTC.

This clonotype is categorized as medium-sized. The rearrangement links TRBV20-1 to TRBJ2-1, with D possibly being TRBD1 (5 bases). The germline V gene has CDR1 DFQATT and CDR2 SNEGSKA (reference sequence). V was trimmed by 3 bases and J by 3 bases, leaving 9 bases between them. The CDR3 runs to 13 residues. CDR3: CSASRAGYNEQFF. The DNA of the CDR3 is TGCAGTGCTAGCAGGGCAGGCTACAATGAGCAGTTCTTC.

For this clonotype: This could be a read error, since a much larger clone is one nucleotide away. The conserved final phenylalanine or tryptophan is absent from the CDR3, which likely points to a read error. The chain employs TRBV7-8 and TRBJ2-1, with 9 bases lining up with TRBD2. With 8 bases clipped from V and 0 bases from J, the junction kept 2 bases outside the gene matches. The CDR3 is made up of 14 amino acids. CDR1 and CDR2 (germline): SGHVS, FQNEAQ. Here the CDR3 reads CASAGGGSYNEQFY. The CDR3 DNA reads TGTGCCAGCGCGGGAGGGGGCTCCTACAATGAGCAGTTCTAC.

Many counts were recorded for this clonotype. The chain has TRBV10-1 and TRBJ2-1, with TRBD2 identical over 8 bases. CDR3 length: 13 residues. Trimming at V came to 8 bases and at J to 10 bases, leaving 10 bases not matched to a gene. The germline V gene has CDR1 WNHNN and CDR2 SYGVQD (reference sequence). CDR3 protein: CASSQGLAREQFF. The CDR3 region has the DNA TGCGCCAGCTCGCAAGGACTAGCCCGCGAGCAGTTCTTC.

This clonotype was recorded many times. The V and J genes are TRBV10-2 and TRBJ2-7, with TRBD2 matching over 10 bases. The CDR3 runs to 13 residues. Per the germline V gene, CDR1 is WSHSY and CDR2 is SAAADI. With V trimmed by 8 bases and J by 2 bases, 3 bases remained unmatched. The CDR3 region is CASGSGRAYEQYV. DNA for the CDR3: TGCGCCAGCGGAAGCGGGAGGGCCTACGAGCAGTACGTC.

This clonotype showed up just a few times. The V and J genes are TRBV5-1 and TRBJ2-1, with D unresolved. CDR1 is SGHRS, CDR2 YFSETQ, per germline. The germline V and J ends were trimmed by 0 bases and 1 base, with 5 bases remaining between them. There are 14 residues in the CDR3. CDR3 DNA sequence: TGCGCCAGCAGCTTGGGGCCTTCCTACAATGAGCAGTTCTTC. The encoded protein is CASSLGPSYNEQFF.

This clonotype showed up just a few times. The rearrangement joins TRBV25-1 to TRBJ2-1; no reliable D call. The CDR3 contains 10 residues. Germline loops: CDR1 MGHDK, CDR2 SYGVNS. Trimming cost V 3 bases and J 9 bases, with 3 bases left between them. The CDR3: CASSDGEQFF. CDR3 nucleotide sequence: TGTGCCAGCAGTGACGGTGAGCAGTTCTTC.

By sample fraction, this clonotype is medium-sized (0.01 to 0.1%). V usage is TRBV20-1 and J usage is TRBJ2-7; the match to TRBD2 covers 7 bases. The germline V gene has CDR1 DFQATT and CDR2 SNEGSKA (reference sequence). The CDR3 has 16 residues. V dropped 3 bases and J dropped 4; count of bases not matched to a gene: 15. The DNA of the CDR3 is TGCAGTGCTAGGGCCCCTAGCGGAGGGTCTCTATACGAGCAGTACGTC. Its protein product is CSARAPSGGSLYEQYV.

The sample holds many counts of this clonotype. The chain combines TRBV7-9 with TRBJ2-1, with D maybe TRBD2 (5 bases). CDR1 is SEHNR and CDR2 is FQNEAQ in the germline V gene (reference sequence). The CDR3 spans 16 residues. V was pared by 5 bases and J by 0 bases, with 14 bases between. The CDR3 sequence: CASSGGLQSSYNEQFF. CDR3 bases: TGTGCCAGCAGCGGCGGACTGCAGAGCTCCTACAATGAGCAGTTCTTC.

By sample share, this clonotype is medium-sized. The V and J genes are TRBV28 and TRBJ2-1; 8 bases line up with TRBD2. The germline CDR1 and CDR2 sequences are MDHEN and SYDVKM. The V and J ends lost 5 bases and 2 bases, in that order; junction bases with no gene match: 5. The CDR3 length is 15 residues. The CDR3: CASSVTSGAYNEQFF. DNA of the CDR3: TGTGCCAGCAGTGTAACTAGCGGTGCCTACAATGAGCAGTTCTTC.

Many counts were recorded for this clonotype. The rearrangement uses TRBV6-6 and TRBJ2-1, with D uncertain. The CDR3 runs 14 residues. Germline V gene data show CDR1 as MNHNY and CDR2 as SVGAGI (reference sequence). V was shortened by 1 base and J by 6 bases, with 10 bases between the two germline ends. CDR3 amino acids: CASSYLARLNEQFF. The CDR3 coding sequence is TGTGCCAGCAGTTACTTGGCCAGACTCAATGAGCAGTTCTTC.

In its sample, this clonotype was seen many times. The CDR3 here is CSAILWGQGSETQYF. DNA for the CDR3: TGCAGTGCTATTCTGTGGGGACAGGGATCAGAGACCCAGTACTTC. This chain joins TRBV20-1 and TRBJ2-5; 9 bases line up with TRBD1. CDR1 DFQATT and CDR2 SNEGSKA come from the germline V gene (reference sequence). The V and J ends lost 4 bases and 4 bases, in that order; junction bases with no gene match: 10. The CDR3 runs 15 residues.

This clonotype was seen ten or more times. This rearrangement joins TRBV9 to TRBJ1-5, with D possibly being TRBD1 (5 bases). Trimming removed 3 bases from V and 4 bases from J, with 11 bases in between. The CDR3 is 14 amino acids. CDR1 is SGDLS and CDR2 is YYNGEE in the germline V gene. The CDR3 DNA is TGTGCCAGCAGCGCCCAGGGTAATAATCAGCCCCAGCATTTT. Translated: CASSAQGNNQPQHF.

This clonotype was seen ten or more times. V and J are TRBV5-6 and TRBJ2-1; the D gene is possibly TRBD2 (5 bases). The V end lost 0 bases, the J end lost 4 bases, and 14 bases lay between the germline ends. The CDR3 is made up of 16 amino acids. Germline V gene data show CDR1 as SGHDT and CDR2 as YYEEEE. The CDR3 region is CASSLAGLARYNEQFF. CDR3 nucleotide sequence: TGTGCCAGCAGCTTGGCGGGGTTAGCGAGGTACAATGAGCAGTTCTTC.

This clonotype ranks as medium-sized. This sequence joins TRBV18 and TRBJ2-5; unclear D gene. The CDR3 loop spans 12 amino acids. CDR1 and CDR2 from the germline V gene are KGHSH and LQKENI. V lost 2 bases to trimming and J lost 5 bases, with 6 bases between them. This chain's CDR3 is CASSPGGETQYF. The CDR3 DNA reads as TGTGCCAGCTCACCAGGTGGCGAGACCCAGTACTTC. The variable domain in full, with the rest retrieved from reference TRBV18 and TRBJ2-5, is NAGVMQNPRHLVRRRGQEARLRCSPMKGHSHVYWYRQLPEEGLKFMVYLQKENIIDESGMPKERFSAEFPKEGPSILRIQQVVRGDSAAYFCASSPGGETQYFGPGTRLLVL.